This T cell receptor beta chain was profiled in a study of CD8 T cells in Susac syndrome. TCR beta was sequenced from blood CD8+ and CD4+ T cells. Relapsing-remitting disease, either stable or active, was present in the multiple sclerosis controls, who were treatment-naive patients. Purification of the CD8+ and CD4+ T cells relied on negative isolation, and TEMRA cells underwent FACS enrichment. RNA totalling 0.5 to 1 ug underwent reverse transcription with random hexamers. The amplification used immunoSEQ multiplex PCR on TCR beta CDR3; it spanned 54 Vbeta and 13 Jbeta. TCRdb used MiXCR to reprocess the immunoSEQ multiplex PCR reads, holding one entry per CDR3 protein. The table records 250,000 or so distinct CDR3 sequences, over 85% of them present only once. Germline values: CDR1 DFQATT, CDR2 SNEGSKA (reference sequence). CDR3 size: 14 residues. With 6 bases removed from V and 0 bases from J, the gap between germline ends came to 15 bases.

Sequencing was performed on CD4+ T cells from PBMCs. The source of this sequence is a human donor with multiple sclerosis. This chain links TRBV20-1 with TRBJ2-7; D perhaps matches TRBD1 (5 bases). The chain's CDR3 is CSAQGMQGSYEQYF. The DNA of the CDR3 is TGCAGTGCCCAGGGTATGCAGGGCTCCTACGAGCAGTACTTC.